This T cell receptor beta chain is drawn from a study of blood T cell repertoires in COVID-19. Looking at the study overall: Material from acute and convalescent COVID-19 was sourced from the United States, Italy and Spain. Sample material is recorded as cDNA or gDNA derived from T cells, B-cell-depleted T cells, or PBMCs.

In the original analysis: Estimated nucleated cell counts came from reference gene primer amplification. Some clones are missing from TCRdb's copy, which holds only in-frame ones; the method was immunoSEQ multiplex PCR. That table furnishes V, J and clone size, whereas the DNA furnished D and trimming. The data show around 300,000 clones, approximately 83% seen once. The CDR3 spans 15 residues. Germline CDR1 is SGHNT and CDR2 is YYREEE (reference sequence). Trimming cost V 1 base and J 6 bases; bases outside gene matches: 6. The specimen sequenced was peripheral blood. This TCR came from a woman in her sixties or seventies with acute or convalescent COVID-19. The chain recombines TRBV5-4 with TRBJ2-3; 9 nucleotides align to TRBD1. CDR3 protein: CASSLRTGDFDTQYF. CDR3 DNA: TGTGCCAGCAGCTTGAGGACAGGGGACTTCGATACGCAGTATTTT. Together with reference TRBV5-4 and TRBJ2-3, the CDR3 gives the full variable domain: ETGVTQSPTHLIKTRGQQVTLRCSSQSGHNTVSWYQQALGQGPQFIFQYYREEENGRGNFPPRFSGLQFPNYSSELNVNALELDDSALYLCASSLRTGDFDTQYFGPGTRLTVL.